The 16 T cell receptor beta chains reported below all come from one sample, sequenced in a study of beta chain features in type 1 diabetes. Expressed TCRB transcripts were sequenced after all isolated RNA was converted to cDNA. The data were produced by immunoSEQ multiplex PCR, yet TCRdb's version contains in-frame clones alone and is incomplete. This table has about half a million clones, roughly 11% appearing once. Sequenced sample: naive CD4+ T cells from blood. The receptors were sampled from a woman aged 18-29 years in good health.

This clone was recorded a few times. V and J are TRBV11-2 and TRBJ1-6, with D possibly TRBD1 on 5 matching bases. The germline V gene encodes CDR1 SGHAT and CDR2 FQNNGV. The CDR3 extends over 13 amino acids. V lost 8 bases and J lost 7, with 12 bases in between. CDR3 bases: TGTGCCAGCTCAAACGGGGGAAATTCACCCCTCCACTTT. This gives the protein CASSNGGNSPLHF.

V is TRBV29-1 and J is TRBJ2-3; no clear D gene. The CDR3 length is 13 residues. Trimming stripped 3 bases from V and 4 bases from J, with 11 bases between. In germline, CDR1 is SQVTM, CDR2 ANQGSEA. The CDR3 sequence is CSVDTDMADTQYF. CDR3 nucleotide sequence: TGCAGCGTTGATACTGATATGGCAGATACGCAGTATTTT.

The sample holds a few counts of this clone. The chain carries TRBV30 and TRBJ2-7, with 10 bases that match TRBD1. V lost 1 base and J lost 4; bases outside the gene matches: 19. CDR1 is GTSNPN and CDR2 is SVGIG in the germline V gene (reference sequence). CDR3 length: 19 residues. The CDR3 is CAWSDFSGQGGRFSYEQYF. As DNA, the CDR3 is TGTGCCTGGAGTGATTTTAGCGGACAGGGGGGTCGGTTCTCGTACGAGCAGTACTTC.

This chain connects TRBV4-2 to TRBJ1-5; D is unclear. CDR3 length: 14 residues. Trimming left V 1 base short and J 5 bases short, with 9 bases between. CDR1 and CDR2 from the germline V gene are LGHNA and YNFKEQ. CDR3 in DNA: TGTGCCAGCAGCCAAGGCCGAATTGATCAGCCCCAGCATTTT. This codes for CASSQGRIDQPQHF.

There are a few counts of this clone. The rearrangement links TRBV14 to TRBJ2-6; the D gene could be TRBD1 or TRBD2 (6 bases each). The CDR3 has 16 residues. Trimming took off 4 bases at V and 6 bases at J, with 16 bases between the two ends. From germline, CDR1 is SGHDN and CDR2 FVKESK. The CDR3 reads CASSPRGRGLANVLTF. As DNA, the CDR3 is TGTGCCAGCAGCCCCCGAGGTCGGGGGCTGGCCAACGTCCTGACTTTC.

This clone was seen more than once but under ten times. CDR3 in amino acids: CASSLRRVVTDTQYF. The CDR3 nucleotides are TGTGCCAGCAGCTTGCGCAGGGTAGTTACAGATACGCAGTATTTT. The gene calls are TRBV7-6 and TRBJ2-3; weak D call: TRBD1 (5 bases). Germline V gene lookup returns CDR1 SGHVS and CDR2 FNYEAQ. This CDR3 has 15 amino acids. The V gene lost 3 bases and the J gene lost 3 bases, with 13 bases spanning the gap.

This clone turned up a few times. V is TRBV27 and J is TRBJ2-5; no definite D call. V gave up 4 bases and J gave up 4 bases, with 4 bases separating them. Germline loops: CDR1 MNHEY, CDR2 SMNVEV (reference sequence). The CDR3 loop spans 11 amino acids. CDR3 sequence reads: CASSYGETQYF. The CDR3 coding sequence is TGTGCCAGCAGTTACGGAGAGACCCAGTACTTC.

This clone was picked up a small number of times. The junction differs from germline at one of its ends, possibly a read error. Other DNA sequences in the sample encode the same CDR3. The V and J genes are TRBV7-9 and TRBJ2-5, with TRBD2 matching 13 bases. The CDR3 length is 16 residues. Germline loops: CDR1 SEHNR, CDR2 FQNEAQ (reference sequence). In DNA, the CDR3 is TGCGCCAGCAGCTCAGGACTAGCGGGAGCGTGGGAGACCCAGTACTTC. Residues: CASSSGLAGAWETQYF.

This clone was detected a few times. At one end the junction does not follow the germline gene, possibly because of a read error. The genes are TRBV4-3 and TRBJ2-7; perhaps TRBD1 as D (5 bases). The CDR3 spans 15 residues. Looked up from germline, CDR1 is LGHNA and CDR2 is YSLEER. CDR3 in amino acids: CASSQDPRTRYGQYF. As DNA, the CDR3 is TGCGCCAGCAGCCAAGATCCCAGGACACGGTACGGGCAGTACTTC.

The genes are TRBV2 and TRBJ1-1; possibly TRBD1 for D (6 bases). Per germline, CDR1 SNHLY and CDR2 FYNNEI. V gave up 7 bases and J gave up 1 base, with 10 bases separating them. CDR3 length equals 13 residues. CDR3 amino acids: CASIWGPNTEAFF. The CDR3 coding sequence is TGTGCCAGCATATGGGGGCCGAACACTGAAGCTTTCTTT.

The V gene is TRBV29-1, the J gene TRBJ2-7, with D perhaps TRBD2 (5 bases). The CDR3 has 13 residues. The V end lost 4 bases, the J end lost 0 bases, and 10 bases lay between the germline ends. CDR1 and CDR2 from the germline V gene are SQVTM and ANQGSEA. Written as DNA, the CDR3 is TGCAGCGTTGTTTGGGGAGCCTCCTACGAGCAGTACTTC. Translated: CSVVWGASYEQYF.

The rearrangement links TRBV25-1 to TRBJ1-2; TRBD1 agrees at 7 bases. Germline V CDR1 and CDR2: MGHDK, SYGVNS. With 3 bases clipped from V and 6 bases from J, the junction kept 10 bases outside the gene matches. The CDR3 is 15 amino acids. CDR3 protein: CASSDYRDRFDGYTF. CDR3 nucleotide sequence: TGTGCCAGCAGTGACTACCGGGACAGATTCGATGGCTACACCTTC.

This clone was detected only a few times. V gene TRBV4-3 combines with J gene TRBJ2-2, with no clear D. The CDR3 loop spans 15 amino acids. The germline CDR1 and CDR2 sequences are LGHNA and YSLEER. V dropped 6 bases and J dropped 0 bases, with 11 bases sitting between them. CDR3 nucleotide sequence: TGCGCCAGCAGACAAACCTACCCGAACACCGGGGAGCTGTTTTTT. It yields the protein CASRQTYPNTGELFF.

This clone has just a few counts. The chain links TRBV6-5 to TRBJ2-7; 7 bases line up with TRBD1. V shed 2 bases, J shed 6 bases, and the junction held 4 bases outside the gene matches. CDR1 is MNHEY, CDR2 SVGAGI, per germline. This CDR3 region has 13 residues. This CDR3 is CASSYRQGGEQYV. In DNA, the CDR3 is TGTGCCAGCAGTTACCGACAGGGCGGCGAGCAGTACGTC.

The chain links TRBV7-9 to TRBJ1-2; D is unresolved. Germline loops: CDR1 SEHNR, CDR2 FQNEAQ (reference sequence). The CDR3 has 12 amino acids. Trimming stripped 2 bases from V and 8 bases from J, with 9 bases between. CDR3 region: CASSLQARGYTF. The CDR3 DNA follows: TGTGCCAGCAGCTTACAGGCCCGCGGCTACACCTTC.

The V gene is TRBV7-2, the J gene TRBJ1-2, with D unclear. There are 13 residues in the CDR3. Trimming removed 6 bases at V and 4 bases at J, with 12 bases between. The germline CDR1 and CDR2 sequences are SGHTA and FQGNSA. CDR3 nucleotide sequence: TGTGCCAGCAGTCCCCCGTCGTCCTATGGCTACACCTTC. The encoded protein is CASSPPSSYGYTF.